This T cell receptor (beta chain) was sequenced for a study of OX40 agonist ivuxolimab in advanced cancers. The overall study: Patients were infused with ivuxolimab every 2 weeks at 0.01 to 10 mg/kg.

Method: immunoSEQ multiplex PCR; TCRdb's copy keeps in-frame clones and lacks some. The data show about 46,000 clones, around nine tenths seen once. The CDR3 sequence is 15 residues long. Germline CDR1 and CDR2: MGHRA and YSYEKL. V dropped 6 bases and J dropped 8; count of bases not matched to a gene: 7. The sequenced sample was CD4+ or CD8+ T cells sorted from blood, obtained in a trial of the OX40 agonist ivuxolimab. The gene calls are TRBV4-1 and TRBJ1-6; 10 bases match TRBD1. This TCR derives from an adult with an advanced solid tumor such as melanoma, head and neck, liver or kidney cancer. CDR3 in DNA: TGCGCCAGCAGACCGCCGGGACAGGGGTATTCACCCCTCCACTTT. This translates into CASRPPGQGYSPLHF.